These T cell receptor beta chains were read from a single sample in a study of T cell changes during pregnancy in multiple sclerosis. Profiling relied on immunoSEQ multiplex PCR, and the TCRdb table lists in-frame clones only, not all of them. The data show tens of thousands of clones, around 90% seen once. The source was peripheral blood, collected in the third trimester of pregnancy. The receptors stem from a female donor in good health, enrolled as a control in a pregnancy study. The CDR3 runs from the conserved cysteine through the conserved F or W. D genes are given only for firm matches. Rows give clone size only sometimes, using once, few, many, or a class for an expanded clone.

d_gene: TRBD1
v_gene: TRBV9
abundance: .
j_gene: TRBJ2-7
CDR3nt: TGTGCCAGCAGCCCCACACAGGGGAACGAGCAGTACTTC
CDR3aa: CASSPTQGNEQYF

d_gene: .
v_gene: TRBV19
abundance: few
j_gene: TRBJ2-7
CDR3nt: TGTGCCAGTAGTGGGACATTAGTAAGCTACGAGCAGTACTTC
CDR3aa: CASSGTLVSYEQYF

d_gene: .
v_gene: TRBV2
abundance: .
j_gene: TRBJ1-4
CDR3nt: TGTGCCAGCAGAGGCAGGACAGCAACTAATGAAAAACTGTTTTTT
CDR3aa: CASRGRTATNEKLFF

d_gene: .
v_gene: TRBV5-4
abundance: .
j_gene: TRBJ2-7
CDR3nt: TGTGCCAGCAGTCGCTCATGGGGGGTCTACGAGCAGTACTTC
CDR3aa: CASSRSWGVYEQYF

d_gene: .
v_gene: TRBV6-5
abundance: .
j_gene: TRBJ1-5
CDR3nt: TGTGCCAGCAGTTACAGGTCGGCAGGAAGGAAGCAGCCCCAGCATTTT
CDR3aa: CASSYRSAGRKQPQHF

d_gene: .
v_gene: TRBV9
abundance: .
j_gene: TRBJ2-7
CDR3nt: TGTGCCAGCAGCGTAGGGACTTCCTACGAGCAGTACTTC
CDR3aa: CASSVGTSYEQYF

d_gene: TRBD1
v_gene: TRBV10-3
abundance: .
j_gene: TRBJ1-3
CDR3nt: TGTGCCATCAGTGACCGGGACAGGGTCTCTGGAAACACCATATATTTT
CDR3aa: CAISDRDRVSGNTIYF

d_gene: TRBD2
v_gene: TRBV6-4
abundance: .
j_gene: TRBJ2-3
CDR3nt: TGTGCCAGCAGTGACGGACTAGCGGGGGAAGCAGATACGCAGTATTTT
CDR3aa: CASSDGLAGEADTQYF

d_gene: .
v_gene: TRBV7-9
abundance: .
j_gene: TRBJ2-5
CDR3nt: TGTGCCAGCAGCTTAGGTCTAGGTCAAGAGACCCAGTACTTC
CDR3aa: CASSLGLGQETQYF

d_gene: .
v_gene: TRBV7-9
abundance: .
j_gene: TRBJ2-5
CDR3nt: TGTGCCAGCAGCTTAGTAAGGGGAGGAGGGGAGACCCAGTACTTC
CDR3aa: CASSLVRGGGETQYF

d_gene: TRBD1
v_gene: TRBV27
abundance: .
j_gene: TRBJ2-7
CDR3nt: TGTGCCAGCAGTCGCAGGGGGACCTACGAGCAGTACTTC
CDR3aa: CASSRRGTYEQYF

d_gene: .
v_gene: TRBV11-3
abundance: .
j_gene: TRBJ2-1
CDR3nt: TGTGCCAGCAGCTTCAATTACAATGAGCAGTTCTTC
CDR3aa: CASSFNYNEQFF

d_gene: TRBD2
v_gene: TRBV7-3
abundance: .
j_gene: TRBJ2-1
CDR3nt: TGTGCCAGCAGCAAAAGCGGGGGGGGCAATGAGCAGTTCTTC
CDR3aa: CASSKSGGGNEQFF

d_gene: TRBD2
v_gene: TRBV7-2
abundance: .
j_gene: TRBJ2-2
CDR3nt: TGTGCCAGCAGACCCGGGGGGTCAGCGGGGGGCGGGGAGCTGTTTTTT
CDR3aa: CASRPGGSAGGGELFF

d_gene: .
v_gene: TRBV6-6
abundance: .
j_gene: TRBJ2-1
CDR3nt: TGTGCCAGCAGCCCTACCTGGAATGAGCAGTTCTTC
CDR3aa: CASSPTWNEQFF

d_gene: .
v_gene: TRBV4-2
abundance: .
j_gene: TRBJ2-1
CDR3nt: TGTGCCAGCAGCCAAGATACCGGGGATTACAATGAGCAGTTCTTC
CDR3aa: CASSQDTGDYNEQFF

d_gene: .
v_gene: TRBV7-9
abundance: .
j_gene: TRBJ1-2
CDR3nt: TGTGCCAGCAGCTTAGACCCAGGCCCCTATGGCTACACCTTC
CDR3aa: CASSLDPGPYGYTF

d_gene: TRBD1
v_gene: TRBV4-2
abundance: .
j_gene: TRBJ1-3
CDR3nt: TGTGCCAGCAGCCAAGCGGGACAGAACTCTGGAAACACCATATATTTT
CDR3aa: CASSQAGQNSGNTIYF

d_gene: .
v_gene: TRBV15
abundance: .
j_gene: TRBJ1-6
CDR3nt: TGTGCCACCAGCTTAGTCGGAGCCTCACCCCTCCACTTT
CDR3aa: CATSLVGASPLHF

d_gene: TRBD1
v_gene: TRBV5-1
abundance: .
j_gene: TRBJ2-2
CDR3nt: TGCGCCAGCAGCCAGGGACAGGGGGCCATCGGGGAGCTGTTTTTT
CDR3aa: CASSQGQGAIGELFF

d_gene: .
v_gene: TRBV6-5
abundance: .
j_gene: TRBJ2-7
CDR3nt: TGTGCCAGCAGTTCCAGGGGCGAGCAGTACTTC
CDR3aa: CASSSRGEQYF

d_gene: TRBD1
v_gene: TRBV5-4
abundance: .
j_gene: TRBJ2-1
CDR3nt: TGTGCCAGCAGCCCGGGACAGGTGGGGTACAATGAGCAGTTCTTC
CDR3aa: CASSPGQVGYNEQFF

d_gene: .
v_gene: TRBV7-9
abundance: .
j_gene: TRBJ1-2
CDR3nt: TGTGCCAGCAGCCCGAAGGCCCCGGGGGGAGGCTACACCTTC
CDR3aa: CASSPKAPGGGYTF

d_gene: .
v_gene: TRBV7-9
abundance: .
j_gene: TRBJ1-1
CDR3nt: TGTGCCAGCAGCTCCCGCAGGGGTGGCACTGAAGCTTTCTTT
CDR3aa: CASSSRRGGTEAFF

d_gene: TRBD1
v_gene: TRBV4-1
abundance: .
j_gene: TRBJ1-3
CDR3nt: TGCGCCAGCAGCCGGGCCGGGACAGGCGGAAACACCATATATTTT
CDR3aa: CASSRAGTGGNTIYF

d_gene: TRBD2
v_gene: TRBV5-1
abundance: .
j_gene: TRBJ2-7
CDR3nt: TGCGCCAGCAGCTTGGCAGCGGGAGGGTACAACGAGCAGTACTTC
CDR3aa: CASSLAAGGYNEQYF

d_gene: .
v_gene: TRBV6-1
abundance: .
j_gene: TRBJ2-1
CDR3nt: TGTGCCAGCAGTGGAGCTAGCCTGAATGAGCAGTTCTTC
CDR3aa: CASSGASLNEQFF

d_gene: TRBD1
v_gene: TRBV19
abundance: .
j_gene: TRBJ1-4
CDR3nt: TGTGCCAGTAGTACCCCGGTGGACAGGGGAGGTGAAAAACTGTTTTTT
CDR3aa: CASSTPVDRGGEKLFF

d_gene: TRBD2
v_gene: TRBV14
abundance: once
j_gene: TRBJ2-3
CDR3nt: TGTGCCAGCAGCCAGGGAGTAGCGGGAGAGGTAGATACGCAGTATTTT
CDR3aa: CASSQGVAGEVDTQYF

d_gene: TRBD2
v_gene: TRBV6-1
abundance: once
j_gene: TRBJ2-1
CDR3nt: TGTGCCAGCAGGCACACTAGCGGGAGGGCCGGTGAGCAGTTCTTC
CDR3aa: CASRHTSGRAGEQFF

d_gene: TRBD2
v_gene: TRBV5-6
abundance: .
j_gene: TRBJ2-7
CDR3nt: TGTGCCAGCAGCTTGGCGGGGGGAGTGGACGAGCAGTACTTC
CDR3aa: CASSLAGGVDEQYF

d_gene: TRBD2
v_gene: TRBV4-2
abundance: .
j_gene: TRBJ2-7
CDR3nt: TGTGCCAGCAGCCAAGATCTGGCCGGGCTAGCGGGGAGCTACGAGCAGTACTTC
CDR3aa: CASSQDLAGLAGSYEQYF

d_gene: TRBD2
v_gene: TRBV9
abundance: .
j_gene: TRBJ2-1
CDR3nt: TGTGCCAGCAGCGGCGGGACTAGCTCCTACAATGAGCAGTTCTTC
CDR3aa: CASSGGTSSYNEQFF

d_gene: .
v_gene: TRBV27
abundance: .
j_gene: TRBJ1-2
CDR3nt: TGTGCCAGCAGTTTTGAGGGAAACTATGGCTACACCTTC
CDR3aa: CASSFEGNYGYTF

d_gene: .
v_gene: TRBV30
abundance: .
j_gene: TRBJ2-7
CDR3nt: TGTGCCTGGGACAGGACGGCCTACGAGCAGTACTTC
CDR3aa: CAWDRTAYEQYF

d_gene: TRBD1
v_gene: TRBV18
abundance: .
j_gene: TRBJ1-2
CDR3nt: TGTGCCAGCTCACCACCTGGGACAGGTACCCTCTACTATGGCTACACCTTC
CDR3aa: CASSPPGTGTLYYGYTF

d_gene: TRBD1
v_gene: TRBV5-4
abundance: .
j_gene: TRBJ1-2
CDR3nt: TGTGCCAGCAGCTTGGTTGGGACAGGGGATGGCTACACCTTC
CDR3aa: CASSLVGTGDGYTF